This TCR beta chain emerged from a study of post-analysis software for immune sequencing data. Incorporated into the TCR beta cDNA libraries were unique molecular identifiers, which served to reduce PCR and sequencing biases. TCRdb processed the PCR reads anew with MiXCR; each CDR3 protein has one entry. The sample records hundreds of thousands of distinct CDR3 sequences, 36% being singletons. Whole-study findings and limits: In patients, about five TRBV segments were more frequent than in controls, with TRBV5-6, TRBV5-1 and TRBV20-1 among them.

Regarding this clonotype: As yet, its antigen is unknown.

Trimming pared 7 bases from V and 0 bases from J, leaving 1 base between. This CDR3 spans 10 amino acids. CDR1 and CDR2 from the germline V gene are SGHTA and FQGTGA. What was sequenced was blood. The gene calls are TRBV7-3 and TRBJ2-7; no clear D gene. The clonotype originates from a girl aged 5 to 17 with multiple sclerosis. CDR3 DNA: TGTGCCAGCATCTCCTACGAGCAGTACTTC. Residues: CASISYEQYF.